The entry that follows covers one T cell receptor (beta chain) sequence. Its cognate antigen is unknown. V dropped 2 bases and J dropped 6 bases, with 21 bases sitting between them. From germline, CDR1 is SGHNT and CDR2 YYREEE (reference sequence). CDR3 size: 16 residues. The data stem from a study of cytomegalovirus exposure and HLA in healthy donors. PCR was performed using 60 Vbeta and 13 Jbeta primers. The data were produced by immunoSEQ multiplex PCR, yet TCRdb's version contains in-frame clones alone and is incomplete. Among about 98,000 clones listed, approximately 77% were seen once. Regarding the study as a whole: According to an earlier analysis, most TCR beta V segments yielded productive rearrangements about 87% or about 30% of the time.

The chain uses TRBV5-4 and TRBJ2-7; perhaps TRBD1 as D (6 bases). This TCR came from a male donor in good health and CMV-seropositive. Sequencing was done on a sample of PBMCs. CDR3 loop: CASSLRTVGTTGEQYF. CDR3 in DNA: TGTGCCAGCAGCTTAAGGACAGTGGGTACGACCGGCGAGCAGTACTTC. Variable domain in full (rest from reference TRBV5-4 and TRBJ2-7): ETGVTQSPTHLIKTRGQQVTLRCSSQSGHNTVSWYQQALGQGPQFIFQYYREEENGRGNFPPRFSGLQFPNYSSELNVNALELDDSALYLCASSLRTVGTTGEQYFGPGTRLTVT.